Below are 16 T cell receptor beta chains sequenced from a single sample in a study of identical twins. MiXCR was run by TCRdb on the 5' RACE reads, yielding one entry per CDR3 protein. The sample records 1.5 million to 2 million distinct CDR3 sequences, roughly a third being singletons. The sample consisted of cord blood. The origin of the receptors is a newborn girl in good health.

The chain recombines TRBV20-1 with TRBJ2-2, with TRBD1 identical over 7 bases. Germline CDR1 is DFQATT and CDR2 is SNEGSKA (reference sequence). The CDR3 spans 14 residues. The V gene end was trimmed by 4 bases and the J gene end by 4 bases; junction bases not matched to a gene: 6. This CDR3 is CSAIYRGTTGELFF. The CDR3 DNA is TGCAGTGCTATCTACAGGGGCACCACCGGGGAGCTGTTTTTT.

This clonotype appeared a few times. The V call is TRBV30, the J call TRBJ2-5; D uncertain. The CDR3 is made up of 12 amino acids. With 1 base removed from V and 3 bases from J, the gap between germline ends came to 6 bases. The germline V gene encodes CDR1 GTSNPN and CDR2 SVGIG (reference sequence). In nucleotides, the CDR3 is TGTGCCTGGAGTGGACGCAAAGAGACCCAGTACTTC. Translated, it gives CAWSGRKETQYF.

This clonotype has a handful of counts. V gene TRBV3-1 combines with J gene TRBJ1-1, with D uncertain. The CDR3 is 17 residues long. CDR1 is LGHDT, CDR2 YNNKEL, per germline (reference sequence). The V end was cut by 0 bases, the J end by 0 bases, with 14 bases between. DNA of the CDR3: TGTGCCAGCAGCCAAGATCTATTTGGGATGGTGAACACTGAAGCTTTCTTT. Protein: CASSQDLFGMVNTEAFF. Full variable domain (remainder filled in from reference TRBV3-1 and TRBJ1-1): DTAVSQTPKYLVTQMGNDKSIKCEQNLGHDTMYWYKQDSKKFLKIMFSYNNKELIINETVPNRFSPKSPDKAHLNLHINSLELGDSAVYFCASSQDLFGMVNTEAFFGQGTRLTVV.

This chain links TRBV6-1 with TRBJ1-1; D perhaps matches TRBD1 (6 bases). Trimming removed 6 bases at V and 8 bases at J, with 10 bases between. Germline V gene sequence: CDR1 MNHNS, CDR2 SASEGT. This CDR3 comprises 11 residues. CDR3 loop: CASRTTGEAFF. The CDR3 DNA follows: TGTGCCAGCAGAACCACAGGGGAAGCTTTCTTT.

This chain joins TRBV7-2 and TRBJ2-3; D remains ambiguous. Trimming removed 2 bases from V and 2 bases from J, with 14 bases in between. The CDR3 runs 16 residues. Germline V CDR1 and CDR2: SGHTA, FQGNSA. The CDR3: CASSLLPPSSTDTQYF. The DNA for the CDR3 is TGTGCCAGCAGCTTATTACCTCCATCGTCCACAGATACGCAGTATTTT.

This clonotype was seen a single time. Its ends do not fully match the called genes, so a read error is possible. J is TRBJ2-3 and V is TRBV5-4; D might be TRBD1 or TRBD2, each matching 5 bases. The germline gives CDR1 SGHNT, CDR2 YYREEE (reference sequence). This CDR3 is 15 amino acids long. CDR3 in DNA: TGTGCCAGCAGCCCCCGCCTACGGGGCGCAGATACACAGTATTTT. This encodes CASSPRLRGADTQYF.

Points on this clonotype: A much larger clonotype is one base distant, so this may be a read error. The chain couples TRBV14 to TRBJ2-7; 9 bases agree with TRBD1. Germline CDR1 and CDR2: SGHDN and FVKESK. The CDR3 has 15 residues. This chain's CDR3 is CASNQGTGSYYEQYF. The DNA of the CDR3 is TGTGCCAGCAACCAAGGGACAGGGTCCTACTACGAGCAGTACTTC. Looking up the rest from reference TRBV14 and TRBJ2-7 gives the full variable domain: EAGVTQFPSHSVIEKGQTVTLRCDPISGHDNLYWYRRVMGKEIKFLLHFVKESKQDESGMPNNRFLAERTGGTYSTLKVQPAELEDSGVYFCASNQGTGSYYEQYFGPGTRLTVT.

The chain uses TRBV6-1 and TRBJ2-4; 9 nucleotides line up with TRBD2. Germline assignment: CDR1 MNHNS and CDR2 SASEGT. The CDR3 is 20 residues long. V shed 6 bases and J 3 bases; nucleotides not matched to a gene: 21. The CDR3 nucleotides are TGTGCCAGCAGCTCAGCCATAGGGGGTAGCGGGAGTGAGGGCAAAAACATTCAGTACTTC. As protein: CASSSAIGGSGSEGKNIQYF.

A few counts support this clonotype. J is TRBJ2-1 and V is TRBV25-1; TRBD1 might be the D (6 bases). CDR3 size: 14 residues. Germline values: CDR1 MGHDK, CDR2 SYGVNS. Trimming took off 3 bases at V and 6 bases at J, with 12 bases between the two ends. This CDR3 is CASSDPTGFNEQFF. CDR3 sequence (DNA): TGTGCCAGCAGTGACCCAACAGGGTTCAATGAGCAGTTCTTC.

The chain employs TRBV20-1 and TRBJ2-3; 11 nucleotides line up with TRBD2. Germline-derived CDR1 and CDR2 are DFQATT and SNEGSKA (reference sequence). The CDR3 runs 15 residues. V lost 0 bases to trimming and J lost 5 bases; unmatched junction nucleotides: 4. CDR3 coding DNA: TGCAGTGCTAGAGATAGCGGGGGGGCAGGAGATACGCAGTATTTT. Amino acid sequence: CSARDSGGAGDTQYF.

This chain joins TRBV12-3 or TRBV12-4 and TRBJ2-1; 8 bases align to TRBD1. V shed 5 bases, J shed 3 bases, and the junction held 9 bases outside the gene matches. There are 16 residues in the CDR3. DNA for the CDR3: TGTGCCAGCAGTAGCCCGGGACAGGCTTTCTACAATGAGCAGTTCTTC. Protein product: CASSSPGQAFYNEQFF.

This rearrangement joins TRBV24-1 to TRBJ2-1; no clear D gene. Germline-derived CDR1 and CDR2 are KGHDR and SFDVKD. V lost 2 bases and J 7 bases, leaving 8 bases between the germline ends. The CDR3 extends over 13 amino acids. CDR3 sequence: CATSDSDGNEQFF. In nucleotides, the CDR3 is TGTGCCACCAGTGATTCCGACGGGAATGAGCAGTTCTTC.

A few counts support this clonotype. V gene TRBV2 combines with J gene TRBJ2-3; 8 nucleotides line up with TRBD2. The CDR3 has 17 amino acids. Germline V gene data show CDR1 as SNHLY and CDR2 as FYNNEI. The V and J ends lost 7 bases and 8 bases, in that order; junction bases with no gene match: 20. CDR3 DNA: TGTGCCAGCATTCACGGGGGGGCGGGGGACAACGAGACTACGCAGTATTTT. This gives the protein CASIHGGAGDNETTQYF. Full variable domain (missing parts from reference TRBV2 and TRBJ2-3): EPEVTQTPSHQVTQMGQEVILRCVPISNHLYFYWYRQILGQKVEFLVSFYNNEISEKSEIFDDQFSVERPDGSNFTLKIRSTKLEDSAMYFCASIHGGAGDNETTQYFGPGTRLTVL.

This sequence joins TRBV10-3 and TRBJ2-3, with TRBD1 identical over 8 bases. J lost 5 bases, V lost 11 bases, and 9 bases had no gene match. CDR3 length: 13 amino acids. Germline CDR1 and CDR2: ENHRY and SYGVKD. CDR3 sequence reads: CAVSTGAIDTQYF. DNA of the CDR3: TGTGCCGTGTCGACAGGGGCCATAGATACGCAGTATTTT.

This clonotype was detected only a few times. The chain has TRBV14 and TRBJ1-2; 7 nucleotides agree with TRBD1. With 5 bases clipped from V and 5 bases from J, the junction kept 14 bases outside the gene matches. Germline CDR1 and CDR2: SGHDN and FVKESK. This CDR3 is 16 amino acids long. Written as DNA, the CDR3 is TGTGCCAGCAGCACCATCGAGGGGGGACAGTGGTATGGCTACACCTTC. This sequence encodes CASSTIEGGQWYGYTF.

This clonotype was seen a handful of times. The rearrangement uses TRBV27 and TRBJ2-1; no clear D. Trimming cost V 4 bases and J 5 bases, with 9 bases left between them. The CDR3 sequence is 13 residues long. Germline V lookup: CDR1 MNHEY, CDR2 SMNVEV (reference sequence). In DNA, the CDR3 is TGTGCCAGCAGTTCCGTACTAAACAATGAGCAGTTCTTC. This sequence encodes CASSSVLNNEQFF.